A single sample is the source of the 3 T cell receptor beta chains below, sequenced in a study of graft-versus-host responses after intestinal transplantation. Libraries were prepared by immunoSEQ multiplex PCR; TCRdb keeps only in-frame clonotypes and omits some of them. The repertoire includes 100,000 or so clones, 90% to 95% of them detected once, and approximately 0.17% sits in the top ten. These receptors are not linked to any known antigen. The material sequenced was unstimulated CD4+ T cells sorted from spleen or lymph node cells, taken before transplant. Receptors originate from a human donor who was the organ donor for an intestinal transplant.

This rearrangement joins TRBV5-1 to TRBJ2-2, with D possibly being TRBD1 (6 bases). Trimming pared 2 bases from V and 6 bases from J, leaving 14 bases between. Germline-derived CDR1 and CDR2 are SGHRS and YFSETQ. There are 15 residues in the CDR3. CDR3 coding DNA: TGCGCCAGCAGCTTATCCGGGACACGGGCCGGGGAGCTGTTTTTT. Protein product: CASSLSGTRAGELFF.

The rearrangement joins TRBV9 to TRBJ1-6; D not certain. The germline V gene encodes CDR1 SGDLS and CDR2 YYNGEE. The CDR3 has 14 amino acids. V was trimmed by 0 bases and J by 5 bases, leaving 6 bases between them. The CDR3 DNA sequence: TGTGCCAGCAGCGTAGCCGGGAATAATTCACCCCTCCACTTT. It translates to CASSVAGNNSPLHF.

The chain employs TRBV27 and TRBJ2-7, with 11 bases fitting TRBD1. The J segment lost 4 bases and the V segment lost 4 bases, leaving 6 bases of the junction unmatched. CDR1 is MNHEY, CDR2 SMNVEV, per germline (reference sequence). The CDR3 loop spans 15 amino acids. The CDR3 DNA sequence: TGTGCCAGCAGTTCCACCGGGACAGGGGGATACGAGCAGTACTTC. Translation gives CASSSTGTGGYEQYF.